Listed here are 24 T cell receptor beta chains from one sample, sequenced in a study of read filtering for tumor transcriptome and immune sequencing. The library was built from about 370 ng RNA with molecular barcoded adaptors for alpha/delta and beta/gamma chains. TCRdb ran MiXCR on the reads and lists one entry per CDR3 protein. The table shows about 40,000 distinct CDR3 sequences, with over 9.5% occurring only once. Sequenced material: a population of CD138-negative cells sorted from bone marrow. The source is a donor at least 40 years old with multiple myeloma.

The sample holds many counts of this clonotype. This chain links TRBV28 with TRBJ1-4; D not certain. The ends were cut back, 7 bases at V and 0 bases at J, with 6 bases in the middle. Germline V gene data show CDR1 as MDHEN and CDR2 as SYDVKM. The CDR3 runs to 13 residues. CDR3 in DNA: TGTGCCAGCACGAGCCCAACTAATGAAAAACTGTTTTTT. It specifies CASTSPTNEKLFF.

This clonotype appeared many times. CDR3 bases: TGTGCCATCCGGAGGGGGGAAAATCAGCCCCAGCATTTT. Residues: CAIRRGENQPQHF. The J gene is TRBJ1-5, the V gene TRBV10-3, with D maybe TRBD1 (6 bases). Germline CDR1 and CDR2: ENHRY and SYGVKD. The CDR3 has 13 amino acids. With 8 bases removed from V and 4 bases from J, the gap between germline ends came to 12 bases.

This clonotype came up many times. The rearrangement joins TRBV5-6 to TRBJ2-1; the match to TRBD2 covers 9 bases. V was clipped by 0 bases and J by 2 bases; unmatched bases: 0. The CDR3 sequence is 15 residues long. Germline V lookup: CDR1 SGHDT, CDR2 YYEEEE. The CDR3, as DNA: TGTGCCAGCAGCTTGGCTAGCGGGGCCTACAATGAGCAGTTCTTC. Amino acids: CASSLASGAYNEQFF.

This clonotype appeared many times. This sequence joins TRBV29-1 and TRBJ2-7; D may correspond to TRBD1 or TRBD2 (5 bases each). Trimming shortened V by 2 bases and J by 4 bases, and 21 bases separated the two germline ends. Germline V gives CDR1 SQVTM, CDR2 ANQGSEA. This CDR3 is built from 16 residues. The CDR3 loop is CSVEKLRDPEGYEQYF. DNA for the CDR3: TGCAGCGTTGAAAAGCTCCGGGACCCGGAAGGGTACGAGCAGTACTTC.

This clonotype was counted at least ten times. This chain connects TRBV29-1 to TRBJ2-1, with 9 bases fitting TRBD2. Trimming cost V 6 bases and J 6 bases; bases outside gene matches: 12. Germline assignment: CDR1 SQVTM and CDR2 ANQGSEA. The CDR3 spans 15 residues. CDR3 bases: TGCAGCGTCATCGTCCTAGCGGGGACCATCAATGAGCAGTTCTTC. It translates to CSVIVLAGTINEQFF.

V gene TRBV6-4 combines with J gene TRBJ2-3; perhaps D is TRBD1 or TRBD2 (6 bases each). V lost 6 bases to trimming and J lost 5 bases, with 15 bases between them. This CDR3 is built from 14 residues. The germline CDR1 and CDR2 sequences are MRHNA and SNTAGT. CDR3 residues: CASSLTGAGDTQYF. CDR3 nucleotides: TGTGCCAGCAGCCTCACGGGGGCCGGAGATACGCAGTATTTT.

With respect to this clonotype: A much bigger clone sits one base away, suggesting this may be a read error. The chain carries TRBV11-2 and TRBJ1-5, with D possibly being TRBD1 (5 bases). CDR1 is SGHAT, CDR2 FQNNGV, per germline. Trimming stripped 8 bases from V and 0 bases from J, with 20 bases between. The CDR3 covers 17 residues. CDR3 coding DNA: TGTGCCAGCGGCAGAGATGGTCAGGGCCATAGCAATCAGCCCCAGCATTTT. It yields the protein CASGRDGQGHSNQPQHF.

A few counts support this clonotype. The chain uses TRBV6-1 and TRBJ1-2; D is unclear. This CDR3 comprises 10 residues. Germline values: CDR1 MNHNS, CDR2 SASEGT. The V gene lost 6 bases and the J gene lost 5 bases, with 4 bases spanning the gap. The chain's CDR3 is CASRNYGYTF. The CDR3 bases are TGTGCCAGCAGGAATTATGGCTACACCTTC.

This clonotype was detected many times. V and J are TRBV5-4 and TRBJ2-2, with TRBD2 matching 9 bases. The ends lost 2 bases at V and 0 bases at J; junction bases unmatched: 2. The CDR3 totals 16 residues. Per germline, CDR1 SGHNT and CDR2 YYREEE (reference sequence). The DNA of the CDR3 is TGTGCCAGCAGCTTCTTAGCGGGGGCGAACACCGGGGAGCTGTTTTTT. This translates into CASSFLAGANTGELFF.

This clonotype showed up many times. The chain uses TRBV2 and TRBJ1-6, with unresolved D. Deletions cut 5 bases from V and 10 bases from J, with 9 bases between. Germline-derived CDR1 and CDR2 are SNHLY and FYNNEI. This CDR3 contains 12 residues. The CDR3 bases are TGTGCCAGCAGTTCAGGAGGGTCACCCCTCCACTTT. Amino acid sequence: CASSSGGSPLHF.

The count of this clonotype is one. A single base separates this from a much larger clone, so it may be a read error. The conserved phenylalanine or tryptophan normally closing the CDR3 is absent here, so this likely arose from a read error. V usage is TRBV20-1 and J usage is TRBJ1-1; D is possibly TRBD1 (6 bases). This CDR3 contains 12 residues. Trimming cost V 6 bases and J 3 bases, with 11 bases left between them. The germline CDR1 and CDR2 sequences are DFQATT and SNEGSKA (reference sequence). The CDR3 sequence is CSAPRGYTEAFS. CDR3 DNA sequence: TGCAGTGCCCCTAGGGGGTACACTGAAGCTTTCTCT.

As concerns this clonotype: A single base separates this from a much larger clone, so it may be a read error. The CDR3 sequence: CASSAGRETQYF. Written as DNA, the CDR3 is TGTGCCAGCAGTGCGGGCCGGGAGACCCAGTACTTC. The chain carries TRBV2 and TRBJ2-5; D gene uncertain. The CDR3 is made up of 12 amino acids. V was pared by 4 bases and J by 5 bases, with 8 bases between. CDR1 is SNHLY, CDR2 FYNNEI, per germline.

Comment on this clonotype: Mismatch with germline at one junction end may stem from a read error. CDR3 amino acids: CASSFVGYHGEQLF. The CDR3 DNA follows: TGTGCCAGCAGTTTTGTGGGATATCATGGTGAGCAGCTCTTC. The rearrangement links TRBV28 to TRBJ2-1; the D is unclear. The CDR3 covers 14 residues. Germline-derived CDR1 and CDR2 are MDHEN and SYDVKM. Full variable domain (remainder filled in from reference TRBV28 and TRBJ2-1): DVKVTQSSRYLVKRTGEKVFLECVQDMDHENMFWYRQDPGLGLRLIYFSYDVKMKEKGDIPEGYSVSREKKERFSLILESASTNQTSMYLCASSFVGYHGEQLFGPGTRLTVL.

Many counts were recorded for this clonotype. J is TRBJ2-2 and V is TRBV2; D not certain. This CDR3 has 12 amino acids. Trimming took off 6 bases at V and 2 bases at J, with 4 bases between the two ends. The germline gives CDR1 SNHLY, CDR2 FYNNEI. DNA of the CDR3: TGTGCCAGCAGGAGAAACACCGGGGAGCTGTTTTTT. Residues: CASRRNTGELFF.

This clonotype has at least ten counts. The chain has TRBV9 and TRBJ2-3; D remains unclear. CDR3 length: 13 amino acids. V lost 4 bases and J 5 bases, leaving 11 bases between the germline ends. Germline assignment: CDR1 SGDLS and CDR2 YYNGEE. CDR3 sequence (DNA): TGTGCCAGCAGCCCCCAGTGGGGAGATACGCAGTATTTT. Encoded protein: CASSPQWGDTQYF. The whole variable domain, filled in from reference TRBV9 and TRBJ2-3, reads DSGVTQTPKHLITATGQRVTLRCSPRSGDLSVYWYQQSLDQGLQFLIQYYNGEERAKGNILERFSAQQFPDLHSELNLSSLELGDSALYFCASSPQWGDTQYFGPGTRLTVL.

Concerning this clonotype itself: This could be a read error, since a much larger clone is one nucleotide away. The chain couples TRBV6-1 to TRBJ2-3, with TRBD2 matching over 14 bases. Germline CDR1 is MNHNS and CDR2 is SASEGT. The CDR3 length is 16 residues. The V and J ends lost 8 bases and 6 bases, in that order; junction bases with no gene match: 10. The CDR3 loop reads CASGLTSGGAVDTQYF. In DNA form, the CDR3 reads TGTGCCAGCGGTCTGACTAGCGGGGGGGCGGTGGATACGCAGTATTTT.

This clonotype was counted many times. The rearrangement uses TRBV3-1 and TRBJ2-1; D unclear. The V end was cut by 2 bases, the J end by 1 base, with 15 bases between. Germline CDR1 LGHDT, CDR2 YNNKEL (reference sequence). The CDR3 extends over 17 amino acids. CDR3 DNA sequence: TGTGCCAGCAGCCAAAGTTCGGGCGGTGGGTCCTACAATGAGCAGTTCTTC. Translated, it gives CASSQSSGGGSYNEQFF.

To note about this clonotype: A far bigger clonotype differs at one base, so this is likely a read error. The chain is built from TRBV11-2 and TRBJ2-2; D not certain. The germline gives CDR1 SGHAT, CDR2 FQNNGV. The CDR3 runs 15 residues. The CDR3 bases are TGTGCCAGCAGTTTAACCCTCACGAACGCCGGGGAGCTGTTTTTT. This encodes CASSLTLTNAGELFF.

This clonotype has just a few counts. The V gene is TRBV11-2, the J gene TRBJ1-1, with D possibly matching TRBD1 (6 bases). The V gene lost 6 bases and the J gene lost 4 bases, with 12 bases spanning the gap. The germline V gene encodes CDR1 SGHAT and CDR2 FQNNGV. This CDR3 region has 13 residues. Written as DNA, the CDR3 is TGTGCCAGCAGTTTGAAGGGGGGCACTGAAGCTTTCTTT. Translating it yields CASSLKGGTEAFF.

This clonotype showed up many times. This rearrangement joins TRBV10-3 to TRBJ2-2; D possibly corresponds to TRBD2 (6 bases). The CDR3 is 14 residues long. Looked up from germline, CDR1 is ENHRY and CDR2 is SYGVKD. The germline V and J ends were trimmed by 7 bases and 2 bases, with 11 bases remaining between them. The CDR3 sequence: CAIMPGDNTGELFF. The DNA of the CDR3 is TGTGCCATCATGCCGGGGGACAACACCGGGGAGCTGTTTTTT.

The gene calls are TRBV3-1 and TRBJ2-5; D is uncertain. This CDR3 comprises 12 residues. Germline lookup yields CDR1 LGHDT and CDR2 YNNKEL (reference sequence). Trimming took 8 bases from V and 5 from J, leaving 12 bases between them. CDR3: CASGEAFETQYF. For the CDR3, the DNA is TGTGCCAGCGGAGAAGCTTTTGAGACCCAGTACTTC.

With respect to this clonotype: This CDR3 is missing its conserved last phenylalanine or tryptophan, likely due to a read error. The rearrangement joins TRBV2 to TRBJ2-1; D is perhaps TRBD2 (7 bases). CDR3 size: 14 residues. V was clipped by 8 bases and J by 9 bases, with 20 bases between them. Germline loops: CDR1 SNHLY, CDR2 FYNNEI. This chain's CDR3 is CASPPRGGGGEQFS. The CDR3 DNA is TGTGCCAGCCCTCCAAGGGGGGGAGGTGGTGAGCAGTTCTCC.

V and J are TRBV7-9 and TRBJ2-5; TRBD2 might be the D (6 bases). The V gene's germline CDR1 is SEHNR and CDR2 FQNEAQ (reference sequence). The CDR3 totals 12 residues. Trimming shortened V by 10 bases and J by 0 bases, and 9 bases separated the two germline ends. This chain's CDR3 is CATGGYQETQYF. The CDR3 DNA is TGTGCCACTGGAGGGTACCAAGAGACCCAGTACTTC.

Worth noting for this clonotype: A much larger clone differs from this one at a single base, so this may be a read error. This chain links TRBV20-1 with TRBJ1-2, with 8 nucleotides matching TRBD1. From germline, CDR1 is DFQATT and CDR2 SNEGSKA (reference sequence). There are 13 residues in the CDR3. CDR3 bases: TGCTCGGTAGGGCAGGGGGCTAACCATGGCTACACCTTC. Translating it yields CSVGQGANHGYTF.